The text below deals with one T cell receptor beta chain. In the PCR, 60 Vbeta and 13 Jbeta primers were used. Assay used: immunoSEQ multiplex PCR; TCRdb lists only in-frame clones, some missing. The sample includes about 140,000 clones, around four fifths of them seen just once. The sample belongs to a study of cytomegalovirus exposure and HLA in healthy donors. Per germline, CDR1 SGHTA and CDR2 FQGTGA. Trimming stripped 2 bases from V and 1 base from J, with 12 bases between. The CDR3 contains 15 residues. The V gene is TRBV7-3, the J gene TRBJ2-7; tentatively, D is TRBD2 (7 bases). The sample comprised PBMCs. This receptor was obtained from a male donor in good health and CMV-seropositive. The CDR3 DNA reads as TGTGCCAGCAGCTTACTAGGGGGGGCTTCCTACGAGCAGTACTTC. It is translated as CASSLLGGASYEQYF.